This T cell receptor beta chain derives from a study of blood T cell repertoires in COVID-19. At the level of the study: From T cells, B-cell-depleted T cells, or PBMCs came the material, which was cDNA or gDNA.

Trimming removed 4 bases from V and 0 bases from J, with 12 bases in between. The CDR3 has 15 amino acids. The germline V gene encodes CDR1 LNHDA and CDR2 SQIVND (reference sequence). In the study's own analysis: Amplification from reference gene primers served as the basis for estimated nucleated cell counts. Sequenced by immunoSEQ multiplex PCR; TCRdb stores in-frame clones only, minus some. The V and J calls and the clone size are those of that table, but D and trimming were determined from the DNA. Of about 160,000 clones in the sample, around 80% were seen once. Sequencing was performed on peripheral blood. The TCR comes from a woman aged 80 or older with acute or convalescent COVID-19. The rearrangement joins TRBV19 to TRBJ1-1, with TRBD1 as a possible D gene (6 bases). The CDR3 here is CASSTYRAMNTEAFF. DNA for the CDR3: TGTGCCAGTAGTACCTACAGGGCCATGAACACTGAAGCTTTCTTT. Drawing the rest from reference TRBV19 and TRBJ1-1, the complete variable domain is DGGITQSPKYLFRKEGQNVTLSCEQNLNHDAMYWYRQDPGQGLRLIYYSQIVNDFQKGDIAEGYSVSREKKESFPLTVTSAQKNPTAFYLCASSTYRAMNTEAFFGQGTRLTVV.